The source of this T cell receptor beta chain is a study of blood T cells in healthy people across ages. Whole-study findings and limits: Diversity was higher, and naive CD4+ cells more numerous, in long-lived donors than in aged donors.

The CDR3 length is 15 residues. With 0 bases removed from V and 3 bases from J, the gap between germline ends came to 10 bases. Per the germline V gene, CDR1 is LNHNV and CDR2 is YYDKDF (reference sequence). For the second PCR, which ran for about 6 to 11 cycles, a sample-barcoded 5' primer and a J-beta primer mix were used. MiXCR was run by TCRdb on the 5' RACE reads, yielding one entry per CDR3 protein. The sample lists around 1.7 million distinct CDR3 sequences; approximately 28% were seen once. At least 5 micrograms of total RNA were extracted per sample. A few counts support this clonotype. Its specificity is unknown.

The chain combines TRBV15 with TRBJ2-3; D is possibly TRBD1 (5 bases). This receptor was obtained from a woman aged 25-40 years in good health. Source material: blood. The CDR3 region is CATSRDEQGTDTQYF. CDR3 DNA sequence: TGTGCCACCAGCAGAGATGAGCAGGGAACAGATACGCAGTATTTT.